The sequence of this TCR beta chain was determined in a study of T cell responses to AZD1222 COVID-19 vaccine. Of note for this clone: Its antigen is undetermined.

Germline values: CDR1 LNHNV, CDR2 YYDKDF (reference sequence). The CDR3 covers 13 residues. Between the trimmed V and J ends, which lost 6 bases and 0 bases, there was a span of 8 bases. Libraries were prepared by immunoSEQ multiplex PCR; TCRdb keeps only in-frame clonotypes and omits some of them. Of 150,000 to 200,000 clones listed, 85% to 90% are singletons. Study-level findings and limits: Targets within unmutated variant regions were reportedly found for nearly half of spike-specific TCRs. Along spike, vaccine-associated CD4 TCRs were found throughout, with dominance at 160-218 and 743-854.

The input for sequencing was peripheral blood, taken on day 0 of MenACWY control vaccination. The rearrangement joins TRBV15 to TRBJ2-5; either TRBD1 or TRBD2 may supply D (5 bases each). The receptor's source is an adult in good health. The CDR3 DNA sequence: TGTGCCACCAGGGGGGAGTACCAAGAGACCCAGTACTTC. Protein: CATRGEYQETQYF.